This T cell receptor beta chain was found in a study of OX40 agonist ivuxolimab in advanced cancers. Study background: Therapy given before enrollment (anti-PD-1, anti-PD-L1 or anti-CTLA-4) was allowed, and over 35% had some.

The junction had 5 bases not matched to a gene; V was cut back by 4 bases and J by 4 bases. From germline, CDR1 is SGHAT and CDR2 FQDESV (reference sequence). This CDR3 spans 14 amino acids. This clone was observed once. Data came from immunoSEQ multiplex PCR; TCRdb stores just in-frame clones and leaves some out. The sample gives approximately 92,000 clones, approximately 94% of which show up once; around 0.18% is in the top ten. The chain links TRBV11-1 to TRBJ2-3; TRBD1 agrees at 7 bases. Material: CD4+ or CD8+ T cells sorted from blood, obtained in a trial of the OX40 agonist ivuxolimab. This clonotype was sampled from an adult with an advanced solid tumor such as melanoma, head and neck, liver or kidney cancer. Written as DNA, the CDR3 is TGTGCCAGCAGCTCTACCCAGGGGGCAGATACGCAGTATTTT. It codes for CASSSTQGADTQYF. Looking up the rest from reference TRBV11-1 and TRBJ2-3 gives the full variable domain: EAEVAQSPRYKITEKSQAVAFWCDPISGHATLYWYRQILGQGPELLVQFQDESVVDDSQLPKDRFSAERLKGVDSTLKIQPAELGDSAMYLCASSSTQGADTQYFGPGTRLTVL.